Sequencing of this T cell receptor beta chain was carried out in a study of T cells in Graves' hyperthyroidism and ophthalmopathy. This clonotype has a count of ten or more. The TCR beta CDR3 regions underwent amplification using RNA transcripts as the source. First-round RT-PCR of the TCR CDR3 relied on the HTBI primer set. One entry per CDR3 protein results from TCRdb running MiXCR on the multiplex PCR reads. The data contain more than 650,000 distinct CDR3 sequences, about 15% of them singletons. The germline CDR1 and CDR2 sequences are GTSNPN and SVGIG (reference sequence). This CDR3 is built from 14 residues. Trimming removed 0 bases from V and 4 bases from J, with 9 bases in between.

Sample: blood. This chain uses TRBV30 with TRBJ2-2; D is uncertain. This TCR was recovered from a woman under 30 with Graves' hyperthyroidism. CDR3 bases: TGTGCCTGGAGTGTAGTAGGACGCACCGGGGAGCTGTTTTTT. This gives the protein CAWSVVGRTGELFF.